Listed here are 9 T cell receptor beta chains from one sample, sequenced in a study of shared clonotypes between healthy human individuals (dated by TCRdb to about 2020). Library creation used the immunoSEQ multiplex PCR assay. As stored in TCRdb, this immuneACCESS dataset retains in-frame rearrangements with V and J assigned. A fraction of the clones does not appear; measured against another copy, unresolved V genes explain less than half of the discrepancy, and the remainder lacks a known reason. The sample table shows 900,000 to 1,200,000 clones, and around 78% are seen once. Of the sample, around 0.6% is held by the ten largest clones. Sample: memory CD4+ T cells from PBMCs. The cell subset or site label here, explained by the study, means: CD45RA-negative fraction. These receptors were collected from a man between 18 and 35 years old in good health. Some clones in this sample may be carry-over from other donors' samples.

The chain has TRBV4-1 and TRBJ1-4; tentatively, D is TRBD1 (6 bases). Trimming shortened V by 6 bases and J by 1 base, and 15 bases separated the two germline ends. The CDR3 consists of 16 residues. From germline, CDR1 is MGHRA and CDR2 YSYEKL. The CDR3 DNA reads TGCGCCAGCAGTTCCTCCGGGGGGCGAACTAATGAAAAACTGTTTTTT. Its translation: CASSSSGGRTNEKLFF.

The chain carries TRBV10-3 and TRBJ2-7, with D perhaps TRBD2 (5 bases). This CDR3 spans 16 amino acids. CDR1 ENHRY and CDR2 SYGVKD come from the germline V gene. Trimming removed 10 bases from V and 1 base from J, with 23 bases in between. CDR3 DNA: TGTGCCACCCCCAAAAAGATCTCAAGCGGTTCCTACGAGCAGTACTTC. Its translation is CATPKKISSGSYEQYF.

Remarks on this clone: Other DNA sequences of this sample code for an identical CDR3. The V and J genes are TRBV9 and TRBJ2-2; possibly TRBD1 or TRBD2 for D (6 bases each). This CDR3 region has 14 residues. Trimming shortened V by 2 bases and J by 5 bases, and 10 bases separated the two germline ends. Germline values: CDR1 SGDLS, CDR2 YYNGEE. The CDR3 nucleotides read TGTGCCAGCAGCGTCCGAGGGGGGACCGGGGAGCTGTTTTTT. This gives the protein CASSVRGGTGELFF. Looking up the rest from reference TRBV9 and TRBJ2-2 gives the full variable domain: DSGVTQTPKHLITATGQRVTLRCSPRSGDLSVYWYQQSLDQGLQFLIQYYNGEERAKGNILERFSAQQFPDLHSELNLSSLELGDSALYFCASSVRGGTGELFFGEGSRLTVL.

A remark on this clone: The same CDR3 also results from other DNA sequences found in this sample. The J gene is TRBJ2-1, the V gene TRBV29-1; 8 nucleotides line up with TRBD1. The CDR3 runs to 13 residues. Germline V gene sequence: CDR1 SQVTM, CDR2 ANQGSEA. V dropped 4 bases and J dropped 3; count of bases not matched to a gene: 2. The chain's CDR3 is CSVGGQDYNEQFF. Written as DNA, the CDR3 is TGCAGCGTTGGGGGACAGGACTACAATGAGCAGTTCTTC.

The rearrangement uses TRBV5-1 and TRBJ2-1, with D possibly being TRBD2 (5 bases). The CDR3 has 17 amino acids. The V gene's germline CDR1 is SGHRS and CDR2 YFSETQ. The V and J ends lost 3 bases and 8 bases respectively, with 24 bases between them. In DNA form, the CDR3 reads TGCGCCAGCAGCTCCGGACGAGGGCGACCGAACTCGGATGAGCAGTTCTTC. Protein: CASSSGRGRPNSDEQFF.

J is TRBJ1-3 and V is TRBV18; tentatively, D is TRBD1 (6 bases). The CDR3 runs 15 residues. Germline assignment: CDR1 KGHSH and CDR2 LQKENI. The V end was cut by 5 bases, the J end by 0 bases, with 11 bases between. In nucleotides, the CDR3 is TGTGCCAGCTCAGCGACAGGTTTCTCTGGAAACACCATATATTTT. Its protein is CASSATGFSGNTIYF.

This chain uses TRBV7-3 with TRBJ2-3, with D tentatively TRBD2 (6 bases). Trimming stripped 5 bases from V and 0 bases from J, with 12 bases between. CDR1 is SGHTA, CDR2 FQGTGA, per germline. The CDR3 sequence is 15 residues long. DNA for the CDR3: TGTGCCAGCAGCGCCGGGACTTCGAGCACAGATACGCAGTATTTT. As protein: CASSAGTSSTDTQYF.

This clone came up a few times. V gene TRBV7-2 combines with J gene TRBJ2-2; no reliable D call. The V gene lost 5 bases and the J gene lost 6 bases, with 10 bases spanning the gap. This CDR3 spans 13 amino acids. Germline V gives CDR1 SGHTA, CDR2 FQGNSA. The chain's CDR3 is CASSTTKAGELFF. The CDR3, as DNA: TGTGCCAGCAGCACTACTAAGGCCGGGGAGCTGTTTTTT.

The V call is TRBV9, the J call TRBJ2-1; TRBD1 might be the D (6 bases). Germline-derived CDR1 and CDR2 are SGDLS and YYNGEE. This CDR3 contains 15 residues. V gave up 3 bases and J gave up 4 bases, with 14 bases separating them. CDR3 sequence reads: CASSAPGQNYNEQFF. CDR3 coding DNA: TGTGCCAGCAGCGCACCGGGACAAAATTACAATGAGCAGTTCTTC. The full variable domain, completed using reference TRBV9 and TRBJ2-1, is DSGVTQTPKHLITATGQRVTLRCSPRSGDLSVYWYQQSLDQGLQFLIQYYNGEERAKGNILERFSAQQFPDLHSELNLSSLELGDSALYFCASSAPGQNYNEQFFGPGTRLTVL.